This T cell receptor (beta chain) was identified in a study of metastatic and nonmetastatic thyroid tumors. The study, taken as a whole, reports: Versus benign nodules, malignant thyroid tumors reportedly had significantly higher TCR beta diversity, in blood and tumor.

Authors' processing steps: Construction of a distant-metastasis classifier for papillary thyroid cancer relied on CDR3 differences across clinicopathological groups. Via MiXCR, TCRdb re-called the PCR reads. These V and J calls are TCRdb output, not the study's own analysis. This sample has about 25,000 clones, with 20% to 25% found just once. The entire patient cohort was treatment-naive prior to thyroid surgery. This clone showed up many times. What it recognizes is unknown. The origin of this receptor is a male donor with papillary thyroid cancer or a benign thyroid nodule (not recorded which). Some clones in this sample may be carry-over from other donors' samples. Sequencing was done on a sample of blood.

Written as DNA, the CDR3 is TGTGCCAGCAGTAGGACTAGCGGGGGAGCGACCCAGTACTTC. This encodes CASSRTSGGATQYF. This chain joins TRBV6-1 and TRBJ2-5; TRBD2 agrees at 13 bases. CDR1 is MNHNS and CDR2 is SASEGT in the germline V gene. V dropped 5 bases and J dropped 7; count of bases not matched to a gene: 4. CDR3 length equals 14 residues.